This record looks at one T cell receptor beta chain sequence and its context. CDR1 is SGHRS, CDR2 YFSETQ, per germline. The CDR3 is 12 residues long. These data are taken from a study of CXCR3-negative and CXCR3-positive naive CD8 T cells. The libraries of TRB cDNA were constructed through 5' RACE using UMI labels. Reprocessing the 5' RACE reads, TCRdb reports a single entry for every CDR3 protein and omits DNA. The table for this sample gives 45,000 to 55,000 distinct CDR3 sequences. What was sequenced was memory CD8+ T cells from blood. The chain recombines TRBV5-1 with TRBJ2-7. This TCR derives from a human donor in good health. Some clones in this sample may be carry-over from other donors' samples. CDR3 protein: CASREKDYEQYF.